The text below deals with one T cell receptor (beta chain). The length of the CDR3 is 12 residues. The germline V gene encodes CDR1 SGHKS and CDR2 YYEKEE (reference sequence). The V gene lost 2 bases and the J gene lost 6 bases, with 6 bases spanning the gap. Source study methods: Researchers report that nucleated cell counts were estimated from reference gene primer amplification. Produced via immunoSEQ multiplex PCR; TCRdb's table is partial and in-frame only. V, J and clone size were drawn from that table, and D and trimming were deduced from the DNA. The table shows around 64,000 clones, with approximately 90% occurring only once. The data were taken from a study of blood T cell repertoires in COVID-19.

The chain joins TRBV5-5 to TRBJ1-5; maybe TRBD1 (6 bases). The specimen was peripheral blood. This TCR was sampled from a human donor in a cohort sampled during active COVID-19. CDR3 coding DNA: TGTGCCAGCAGCTTACAGGGTCAGCCCCAGCATTTT. This sequence encodes CASSLQGQPQHF.